The clone carrying this T cell receptor (beta chain) was counted a few times. The library targeted TCRbeta and was prepared with unique molecular identifiers. TCRdb re-derived calls from the PCR reads in MiXCR, one entry per CDR3 protein. This table holds some 200,000 distinct CDR3 sequences, over 9.5% found once. The source of the sample is a study of T-cell reconstitution after alpha-beta-depleted transplantation in children. Germline assignment: CDR1 SGHTS and CDR2 YDEGEE. The CDR3 spans 13 residues. V shed 1 base and J shed 7 bases, with 11 bases lying between them. The sample consisted of PBMCs from the stem cell graft donor, taken from the stem cell graft. This receptor was identified in a human donor who donated a stem cell graft to a child with SCID. This sequence joins TRBV5-8 and TRBJ1-2; D is perhaps TRBD1 (6 bases). The CDR3 reads CASSLYRVGGYTF. CDR3 in DNA: TGTGCCAGCAGCTTGTACAGGGTTGGTGGCTACACCTTC.